This T cell receptor (beta chain) derives from a study of T cell repertoires in cytomegalovirus infection. TCRdb used MiXCR to reprocess the reads, holding one entry per CDR3 protein. The sample yields around 250,000 distinct CDR3 sequences, about a sixth seen once. Germline V CDR1 and CDR2: SSHAT, FNYEAQ (reference sequence). There are 16 residues in the CDR3. At least ten counts were recorded for this clonotype. A read error may produce the germline difference seen at one junction end. Sequences were obtained from CD8+ T cells from PBMCs. The chain is built from TRBV7-7 and TRBJ2-3, with 11 bases fitting TRBD2. This TCR was recovered from a human donor in good health (CMV status not recorded). Some clones in this sample may be carry-over from other donors' samples. CDR3 bases: TGTGCTAGCAGCCCAGTTCTAGCGGGGGGCCCAGATACGCAGTATTTT. Protein: CASSPVLAGGPDTQYF.